This T cell receptor beta chain was sequenced for a study of blood T cells in healthy people across ages. In the study overall: About one barcoded beta molecule per two T cells was the capture yield of template switching.

This clonotype was counted between two and nine times. The length of the CDR3 is 14 residues. V lost 3 bases, J lost 0 bases, and 7 bases lay in between. Then a second PCR, running about 6 to 11 cycles, was carried out with a sample-barcoded 5' primer and a J-beta primer mix. TCRdb reprocessed the 5' RACE reads via MiXCR and lists one record per CDR3 protein. Among 730,000 or so distinct CDR3 sequences listed, approximately 43% were seen once. The origin of this receptor is a woman in her sixties or seventies in good health. Sequenced material: blood. The chain is built from TRBV12-3 or TRBV12-4 and TRBJ2-3; D not certain. Here the CDR3 reads CASSLSPSTDTQYF. CDR3 nucleotide sequence: TGTGCCAGCAGTTTGTCTCCTAGCACAGATACGCAGTATTTT.